These T cell receptor beta chains were read from a single sample in a study of blood T cell repertoires in COVID-19. This table comes from immunoSEQ multiplex PCR, and its TCRdb copy is limited to in-frame clones, with some not included. This table has 150,000 to 200,000 clones, roughly 90% appearing once. The sequenced sample consisted of peripheral blood. These TCRs come from a man aged 18 to 29 with acute or convalescent COVID-19. Each CDR3 is given with its conserved first and last residue. A D gene is named only where the DNA matches it firmly.

J gene | D gene | V gene | CDR3 protein
TRBJ1-5 | TRBD1 | TRBV5-6 | CASSLWTGSNSNQPQHF
TRBJ1-5 | - | TRBV27 | CASSALGGRKEPQHF
TRBJ1-2 | TRBD1 | TRBV15 | CATSRDRWTGATKNYGYTF
TRBJ1-1 | TRBD1 | TRBV18 | CASSPYWTGGDTEAFF
TRBJ1-5 | TRBD1 | TRBV7-2 | CASSSRQGAGQPQHF
TRBJ2-7 | - | TRBV6-5 | CASDGQGNEQYF
TRBJ1-4 | - | TRBV4-1 | CASSQRGPATNEKLFF
TRBJ1-3 | - | TRBV5-3 | CARSLDIGRGSSGNTIYF
TRBJ2-6 | - | TRBV12-5 | CASVLFTGSSGANVLTF
TRBJ1-1 | TRBD1 | TRBV6-5 | CASTHTGGESAFF
TRBJ1-5 | TRBD1 | TRBV4-1 | CATTDRHGNQPQHF
TRBJ2-7 | - | TRBV7-9 | CASSSSGQPYEQYF
TRBJ2-2 | TRBD1 | TRBV5-1 | CASTDRTGGNTGELFF
TRBJ1-2 | - | TRBV18 | CASSQQENYGYTF
TRBJ1-1 | TRBD1 | TRBV5-1 | CASSEGQGWTEAFF
TRBJ1-2 | TRBD1 | TRBV7-6 | CASSSHDRGYDYTF
TRBJ2-7 | TRBD2 | TRBV19 | CASSPRAGGNNEQYF
TRBJ2-1 | - | TRBV7-7 | CASSLAESGVAVSNEQFF
TRBJ2-1 | TRBD2 | TRBV27 | CASSLAGGGMGNEQFF
TRBJ1-2 | - | TRBV19 | CASSYQRGPRDGYTF
TRBJ1-4 | - | TRBV11-2 | CASSSGREKLFF
TRBJ2-5 | - | TRBV18 | CASSPPSREETQYF
TRBJ1-1 | - | TRBV18 | CASSPSGANTEAFF
TRBJ1-2 | - | TRBV19 | CASSILRQTSGDGYTF
TRBJ2-5 | TRBD2 | TRBV6-5 | CASRPGGEETQYF
TRBJ2-5 | TRBD1 | TRBV30 | CAWYRGSETQYF
TRBJ1-5 | - | TRBV7-9 | CASSLAGANQPQHF
TRBJ1-4 | TRBD1 | TRBV11-2 | CASSTQGARNEKLFF
TRBJ1-4 | - | TRBV20-1 | CSALMREKLFF
TRBJ2-7 | TRBD2 | TRBV5-4 | CASSFRTSGSYEQYF
TRBJ1-2 | - | TRBV19 | CASSLGRTYGYTF
TRBJ2-5 | TRBD1 | TRBV28 | CASSTSRTGTETQYF
TRBJ1-2 | - | TRBV4-1 | CASSLVPAEGNYGYTF
TRBJ2-5 | - | TRBV4-2 | CASSQDGDYAQETQYF
TRBJ2-1 | - | TRBV24-1 | CATSDPRSTGNEQFF
TRBJ2-7 | - | TRBV1 | CTRSAGELYEQYF
TRBJ1-1 | TRBD1 | TRBV7-6 | CASSLTGDTEAFF
TRBJ2-6 | TRBD1 | TRBV9 | CASSGQGPGRAGANVLTF
TRBJ2-1 | - | TRBV18 | CASSPETRGHEQFF
TRBJ1-6 | TRBD1 | TRBV30 | CAWSMLQGRNSPLHF
TRBJ2-1 | TRBD2 | TRBV19 | CASSPGLAGREQFF
TRBJ1-2 | TRBD1 | TRBV3-1/TRBV3-2 | CASSQEGQGAVAKGYTF
TRBJ1-1 | - | TRBV2 | CASRAVTELTEAFF
TRBJ2-5 | TRBD1 | TRBV5-1 | CASSLAGQVSFETQYF
TRBJ1-1 | - | TRBV27 | CASSFRGTEAFF
TRBJ1-1 | - | TRBV3-1/TRBV3-2 | CASSQGHQPTGAFF